These 32 T cell receptor beta chains originate from one sample sequenced in a study of T cell responses to AZD1222 COVID-19 vaccine. Here immunoSEQ multiplex PCR was the method, and the copy in TCRdb shows in-frame clones only, minus some. This sample has 90,000 to 110,000 clones, with roughly 90% found just once. The sequenced sample was peripheral blood, obtained on day 0 of AZD1222 vaccination. Every receptor here comes from an adult in good health.

This chain joins TRBV7-6 and TRBJ2-1; either TRBD1 or TRBD2 may fit D (5 bases each). Germline assignment: CDR1 SGHVS and CDR2 FNYEAQ. The CDR3 is 16 residues long. The germline V and J ends were trimmed by 2 bases and 0 bases, with 11 bases remaining between them. The CDR3 DNA is TGTGCCAGCAGCTTATCGAGGGGCCCCTCCTACAATGAGCAGTTCTTC. It encodes CASSLSRGPSYNEQFF.

V and J are TRBV2 and TRBJ1-2; D ambiguous. The germline V and J ends were trimmed by 10 bases and 5 bases, with 20 bases remaining between them. The CDR3 spans 14 residues. Germline V gene data show CDR1 as SNHLY and CDR2 as FYNNEI. CDR3 amino acids: CAKLQSPEPYGYTF. In DNA form, the CDR3 reads TGTGCCAAACTCCAGTCGCCGGAACCGTATGGCTACACCTTC.

The chain uses TRBV24-1 and TRBJ2-7; the D gene is possibly TRBD1 (5 bases). CDR1 KGHDR and CDR2 SFDVKD come from the germline V gene. This CDR3 is 14 amino acids long. The V end lost 4 bases, the J end lost 2 bases, and 11 bases lay between the germline ends. The CDR3 bases are TGTGCCACCAGTGACCCCAGGGCCCCCTACGAGCAGTACTTC. It is translated as CATSDPRAPYEQYF.

The V call is TRBV7-9, the J call TRBJ1-3; D gene ambiguous. This CDR3 region has 15 residues. In germline, CDR1 is SEHNR, CDR2 FQNEAQ (reference sequence). V lost 1 base, J lost 2 bases, and 9 bases lay in between. The CDR3 is CASSLVGMAGNTIYF. The DNA for the CDR3 is TGTGCCAGCAGCTTAGTGGGGATGGCTGGAAACACCATATATTTT.

The J gene is TRBJ2-7, the V gene TRBV28; unclear D gene. Germline CDR1 MDHEN, CDR2 SYDVKM. The CDR3 is 13 amino acids. V was trimmed by 3 bases and J by 0 bases, leaving 6 bases between them. The CDR3 sequence: CASSFLSSYEQYF. The CDR3 DNA is TGTGCCAGCAGTTTCCTCAGCTCCTACGAGCAGTACTTC.

J is TRBJ2-1 and V is TRBV7-9; D uncertain. The length of the CDR3 is 11 residues. From germline, CDR1 is SEHNR and CDR2 FQNEAQ (reference sequence). Trimming removed 3 bases from V and 7 bases from J, with 4 bases in between. CDR3 bases: TGTGCCAGCAGCTTGGGGAATGAGCAGTTCTTC. It yields the protein CASSLGNEQFF. The entire variable domain, with the rest obtained from reference TRBV7-9 and TRBJ2-1, is as follows: DTGVSQNPRHKITKRGQNVTFRCDPISEHNRLYWYRQTLGQGPEFLTYFQNEAQLEKSRLLSDRFSAERPKGSFSTLEIQRTEQGDSAMYLCASSLGNEQFFGPGTRLTVL.

The rearrangement joins TRBV6-5 to TRBJ1-2; 10 bases agree with TRBD1. This CDR3 is built from 14 residues. Trimming removed 6 bases from V and 2 bases from J; junction bases left unmatched: 3. The germline V gene has CDR1 MNHEY and CDR2 SVGAGI. CDR3 protein: CASRGQGGNYGYTF. CDR3 sequence (DNA): TGTGCCAGCAGAGGACAGGGGGGGAACTATGGCTACACCTTC.

This chain joins TRBV5-1 and TRBJ1-3; the D gene is possibly TRBD1 (5 bases). This CDR3 is 15 amino acids long. V shed 5 bases and J shed 1 base, with 13 bases lying between them. CDR1 and CDR2 from the germline V gene are SGHRS and YFSETQ. The CDR3 is CASRVGGTSGNTIYF. In DNA, the CDR3 is TGCGCCAGCAGGGTCGGCGGGACGTCTGGAAACACCATATATTTT.

The CDR3 sequence: CASSLSGGLNEKLFF. As DNA, the CDR3 is TGTGCCAGCAGTTTGTCGGGGGGCTTGAATGAAAAACTGTTTTTT. The chain has TRBV27 and TRBJ1-4; D is possibly TRBD1 (6 bases). With 3 bases removed from V and 5 bases from J, the gap between germline ends came to 13 bases. The V gene's germline CDR1 is MNHEY and CDR2 SMNVEV (reference sequence). The CDR3 length is 15 residues.

The chain joins TRBV5-4 to TRBJ2-5, with TRBD2 identical over 13 bases. CDR3 length: 17 residues. J gave up 4 bases and V 3 bases, and 9 bases lay outside the gene matches. Germline V gene sequence: CDR1 SGHNT, CDR2 YYREEE (reference sequence). This chain's CDR3 is CASSSRTSGSLGETQYF. In DNA, the CDR3 is TGTGCCAGCAGCTCTCGGACTAGCGGGAGCCTAGGAGAGACCCAGTACTTC.

CDR3 nucleotides: TGTGCCAGCAGCATTGAGACTACCTACAATGAGCAGTTCTTC. Protein product: CASSIETTYNEQFF. The chain recombines TRBV7-9 with TRBJ2-1, with TRBD2 as a possible D gene (5 bases). The CDR3 extends over 14 amino acids. CDR1 is SEHNR, CDR2 FQNEAQ, per germline (reference sequence). Trimming cost V 5 bases and J 2 bases, with 10 bases left between them.

The chain recombines TRBV3-1 (or the pseudogene TRBV3-2) with TRBJ2-7, with D possibly being TRBD2 (6 bases). Germline CDR1 is LGHDT and CDR2 is YNNKEL (reference sequence). V shed 1 base and J shed 3 bases, with 10 bases lying between them. The CDR3 length is 14 residues. CDR3 sequence: CASSQGGESYEQYF. In nucleotides, the CDR3 is TGTGCCAGCAGCCAAGGGGGGGAAAGCTACGAGCAGTACTTC.

There are a few counts of this clone. The chain uses TRBV14 and TRBJ1-5; maybe TRBD1 (6 bases). V was shortened by 0 bases and J by 4 bases, with 16 bases between the two germline ends. The CDR3 is 17 amino acids. CDR1 and CDR2 from the germline V gene are SGHDN and FVKESK. CDR3 coding DNA: TGTGCCAGCAGCCAAGATAAGGTCAGGGGCTGGAATCAGCCCCAGCATTTT. Translating gives CASSQDKVRGWNQPQHF.

This clone was counted many times. This chain joins TRBV21-1 and TRBJ1-5. TRBV21-1 is a pseudogene locus. The CDR3 consists of 14 residues. The CDR3 bases are TGTGCCAGCAGCAAGGGGGGCCACCCATCACCCCAGCATTTT. It specifies CASSKGGHPSPQHF.

This chain connects TRBV7-9 to TRBJ2-7, with 7 bases identical to TRBD2. Looked up from germline, CDR1 is SEHNR and CDR2 is FQNEAQ (reference sequence). The CDR3 totals 14 residues. V lost 0 bases to trimming and J lost 3 bases; unmatched junction nucleotides: 2. This chain's CDR3 is CASSLAGDYYEQYF. CDR3 nucleotides: TGTGCCAGCAGCTTAGCGGGGGACTACTACGAGCAGTACTTC.

V gene TRBV4-1 combines with J gene TRBJ2-1; 9 bases are a match to TRBD1. The germline gives CDR1 MGHRA, CDR2 YSYEKL. The CDR3 is 16 amino acids. The trim removed 3 bases at V and 3 bases at J, leaving 6 bases unmatched. The CDR3 reads CASSQDRQGVYNEQFF. CDR3 DNA: TGCGCCAGCAGCCAGGACAGACAGGGGGTCTACAATGAGCAGTTCTTC.

This clone was seen a single time. The V gene is TRBV28, the J gene TRBJ2-1, with 7 bases lining up with TRBD2. The trim removed 5 bases at V and 8 bases at J, leaving 12 bases unmatched. Germline V gives CDR1 MDHEN, CDR2 SYDVKM. This CDR3 contains 15 residues. CDR3 sequence (DNA): TGTGCCAGCAGTGATGGGGGGGGACTTAGTGATGAGCAGTTCTTC. It translates to CASSDGGGLSDEQFF.

V gene TRBV30 combines with J gene TRBJ1-1; D is perhaps TRBD1 (5 bases). Looked up from germline, CDR1 is GTSNPN and CDR2 is SVGIG (reference sequence). The CDR3 loop spans 15 amino acids. Trimming shortened V by 4 bases and J by 4 bases, and 19 bases separated the two germline ends. The chain's CDR3 is CAWNGGSSSRTEAFF. CDR3 nucleotide sequence: TGTGCCTGGAACGGGGGTTCATCGTCACGCACTGAAGCTTTCTTT.

CDR3 sequence reads: CASSITVGSYEQYF. The CDR3 bases are TGTGCCAGCAGCATTACGGTGGGGTCCTACGAGCAGTACTTC. This chain connects TRBV7-2 to TRBJ2-7; D is uncertain. CDR3 size: 14 residues. The germline CDR1 and CDR2 sequences are SGHTA and FQGNSA. With 5 bases removed from V and 1 base from J, the gap between germline ends came to 12 bases. The complete variable domain, with remaining parts taken from reference TRBV7-2 and TRBJ2-7, reads GAGVSQSPSNKVTEKGKDVELRCDPISGHTALYWYRQSLGQGLEFLIYFQGNSAPDKSGLPSDRFSAERTGGSVSTLTIQRTQQEDSAVYLCASSITVGSYEQYFGPGTRLTVT.

The V gene is TRBV27, the J gene TRBJ1-2, with 8 bases aligning to TRBD1. Trimming took 3 bases from V and 1 from J; bases not matched to a gene: 7. The CDR3 has 16 amino acids. Germline V gene data show CDR1 as MNHEY and CDR2 as SMNVEV (reference sequence). The DNA of the CDR3 is TGTGCCAGCAGTTTCCACAGGGGGAGGGATAACTATGGCTACACCTTC. It yields the protein CASSFHRGRDNYGYTF.

The rearrangement links TRBV4-3 to TRBJ1-2; maybe TRBD1 (5 bases). V was trimmed by 4 bases and J by 3 bases, leaving 15 bases between them. The CDR3 spans 15 residues. Per the germline V gene, CDR1 is LGHNA and CDR2 is YSLEER. DNA for the CDR3: TGCGCCAGCAGCCTGCAAAGGCTGGGGGACTATGGCTACACCTTC. This codes for CASSLQRLGDYGYTF.

The chain couples TRBV10-3 to TRBJ2-3; D gene ambiguous. V lost 6 bases and J 1 base, leaving 17 bases between the germline ends. The CDR3 length is 16 residues. Germline V lookup: CDR1 ENHRY, CDR2 SYGVKD. The CDR3 region is CAISEMNDGRTDTQYF. The CDR3 DNA follows: TGTGCCATCAGCGAGATGAACGACGGCCGCACAGATACGCAGTATTTT.

This clone has a single count. This chain connects TRBV20-1 to TRBJ2-3, with TRBD1 matching 12 bases. CDR1 and CDR2 (germline): DFQATT, SNEGSKA (reference sequence). The CDR3 covers 16 residues. V dropped 3 bases and J dropped 5; count of bases not matched to a gene: 9. CDR3 DNA sequence: TGCAGTGCTAGTAGAACGGGACAGGGGGCTGTAGATACGCAGTATTTT. Amino acid sequence: CSASRTGQGAVDTQYF.

DNA of the CDR3: TGTGCCAGCACCATAATGGAGTTCGAGACCCAGTACTTC. This translates into CASTIMEFETQYF. V is TRBV12-3 or TRBV12-4 and J is TRBJ2-5; unclear D gene. V lost 7 bases and J 5 bases, leaving 14 bases between the germline ends. CDR3 size: 13 residues.

This sequence joins TRBV5-1 and TRBJ1-4, with 8 bases aligning to TRBD1. The ends lost 2 bases at V and 7 bases at J; junction bases unmatched: 13. CDR3 length: 17 amino acids. Germline CDR1 and CDR2: SGHRS and YFSETQ. The CDR3 DNA follows: TGCGCCAGCAGCTTAAATACTCCCCAGGGGGCCGGTGAAAAACTGTTTTTT. It is translated as CASSLNTPQGAGEKLFF.

The V gene is TRBV7-2, the J gene TRBJ2-7, with D possibly being TRBD1 (6 bases). The CDR3 is made up of 17 amino acids. Germline values: CDR1 SGHTA, CDR2 FQGNSA. Trimming left V 1 base short and J 7 bases short, with 23 bases between. CDR3 sequence: CASSLVPQGLGLGEQYF. CDR3 sequence (DNA): TGTGCCAGCAGCTTAGTTCCACAGGGTTTGGGGTTGGGTGAGCAGTACTTC.

The gene calls are TRBV10-3 and TRBJ2-1; 7 bases agree with TRBD1. This CDR3 contains 14 residues. Germline-derived CDR1 and CDR2 are ENHRY and SYGVKD. V shed 3 bases, J shed 8 bases, and the junction held 7 bases outside the gene matches. The CDR3 DNA sequence: TGTGCCATCAGTGAAGGACAGGCCTTTGATGAGCAGTTCTTC. This codes for CAISEGQAFDEQFF.

The chain joins TRBV27 to TRBJ2-1, with 14 positions matching TRBD2. The CDR3 is made up of 17 amino acids. V lost 4 bases, J lost 7 bases, and 9 bases stayed unmatched. Germline lookup yields CDR1 MNHEY and CDR2 SMNVEV (reference sequence). CDR3 coding DNA: TGTGCCAGCAGTTCGGGACTAGCGGGAGAGTTAATAAATGAGCAGTTCTTC. Its protein is CASSSGLAGELINEQFF.

This chain links TRBV18 with TRBJ2-5; D call uncertain. CDR1 and CDR2 from the germline V gene are KGHSH and LQKENI. This CDR3 spans 12 amino acids. Trimming pared 3 bases from V and 4 bases from J, leaving 6 bases between. The CDR3 reads CASSPTGETQYF. DNA for the CDR3: TGTGCCAGCTCACCCACGGGAGAGACCCAGTACTTC.

The rearrangement links TRBV7-2 to TRBJ2-5, with D possibly TRBD1 on 5 matching bases. The germline V gene encodes CDR1 SGHTA and CDR2 FQGNSA. The CDR3 is 14 amino acids. Between the trimmed V and J ends, which lost 2 bases and 1 base, there was a span of 8 bases. DNA of the CDR3: TGTGCCAGCAGCTTAAGCAGGGTCCAAGAGACCCAGTACTTC. It encodes CASSLSRVQETQYF.

The rearrangement links TRBV20-1 to TRBJ2-7, with D uncertain. Per the germline V gene, CDR1 is DFQATT and CDR2 is SNEGSKA (reference sequence). V lost 5 bases, J lost 6 bases, and 11 bases lay in between. The length of the CDR3 is 11 residues. CDR3 region: CSAAIASEQYF. CDR3 DNA: TGCAGTGCTGCCATAGCTTCCGAGCAGTACTTC.

The J gene is TRBJ1-1, the V gene TRBV11-2, with a weak D call TRBD1 (5 bases). V was shortened by 5 bases and J by 1 base, with 14 bases between the two germline ends. This CDR3 is built from 15 residues. Germline V gene sequence: CDR1 SGHAT, CDR2 FQNNGV. CDR3 DNA sequence: TGTGCCAGCAGCACCCGTGGGGCGGGGAACACTGAAGCTTTCTTT. It translates to CASSTRGAGNTEAFF.